The text below deals with one T cell receptor beta chain. It has no known antigen specificity. No qualities accompany the bases; no much larger clone lies one base away. This sample stems from a study of blood T cell repertoires in COVID-19 (dated by TCRdb to 2020 to 2021). General notes on the study: The collaborator samples originated in the United States, Italy and Spain and spanned the acute and convalescent phases of COVID-19. The material from the prospective study consisted of cDNA or gDNA derived from T cells, B-cell-depleted T cells, or PBMCs. A freely available public database, intended as a resource for researchers studying the immune response to SARS-CoV-2, is where the repertoires were released. The sample metadata nearly always contained a de-identified subject ID, COVID-19 status, age in years and sex. Deeply sampled blood TCRbeta repertoires from subjects exposed to, actively infected with, or recovered from COVID-19 were included in the dataset. The samples were drawn from the first 160 participants of the ongoing ImmuneRACE study and from more than 1,000 subjects provided by 6 global collaborators. Where available, HLA class I and class II types were obtained from metadata supplied by the sample provider rather than from assay-based typing.

TCRbeta CDR3 regions were amplified from genomic DNA by means of the immunoSEQ Assay, a bias-controlled multiplex PCR. Regarding the original processing steps: Within the assay, amplification of reference gene primers was used to estimate how many nucleated cells each sample contained. To quantify the absolute abundance of each unique TCRbeta CDR3 rearrangement, sequence reads were collapsed and filtered. For each sample, productive Simpson clonality was calculated by taking the square root of Simpson's diversity index across productive rearrangements. As stored in TCRdb, this immuneACCESS dataset retains in-frame rearrangements with V and J assigned. A fraction of the clones does not appear; measured against another copy, unresolved V genes explain less than half of the discrepancy, and the remainder lacks a known reason. That table furnishes V, J and clone size, whereas the DNA furnished D and trimming. For this sample the table gives about 230,000 clones, of which about 88% were detected only once. The ten largest clones take up about 0.93% of the sample.

Each collaborating institution followed its own protocols to collect whole blood in K2EDTA tubes. For TCRbeta analysis, collaborators shipped samples as frozen whole blood, isolated PBMCs, or DNA extracted from either of those sample types. The research as a whole found: Clinical and demographic metadata were provided uncurated, with the amount varying by source and participant.

Trimming costs V 7 bases and J 1 base, and their ends lie 10 bases apart. CDR1 and CDR2, looked up from the germline V gene (reference sequence), are SGHAT and FQDESV. The CDR3 runs 13 amino acids, cysteine and phenylalanine included. Left in the record is the CDR3 DNA by itself, 39 bases read in frame from the first base. The chain was built from TRBV11-1 and TRBJ1-1; tentative D gene TRBD1, with 6 bases matching. The sequenced sample consisted of peripheral blood. The sequence came from a man aged 40-50 years with acute or convalescent COVID-19. The bases read TGTGCCAGCACCTTGGACAGGAACACTGAAGCTTTCTTT. It translates as CASTLDRNTEAFF.